The T cell receptor beta chain described here comes from a study of shared clonotypes between healthy human individuals. About the study: Per donor, CD8 memory used one plate, CD8 naive used two, CD4 memory used three and CD4 naive used three.

CD45RO-negative, CCR7-selected cells formed the naive CD8 fraction, which excluded terminally differentiated effector memory CD45RA+ cells. Worth noting for this clone: The sample has other DNA sequences that encode this CDR3 too.

There are 13 residues in the CDR3. The germline V and J ends were trimmed by 4 bases and 2 bases, with 10 bases remaining between them. Germline V gene sequence: CDR1 SGHRS, CDR2 YFSETQ. TCRdb keeps only in-frame clones here, not all; method: immunoSEQ multiplex PCR. The sample lists around 620,000 clones, roughly 96% seen once, with around 0.11% in the top ten. The J gene is TRBJ2-7, the V gene TRBV5-1; tentatively, D is TRBD1 or TRBD2 (6 bases each). The specimen sequenced was naive CD8+ T cells sorted from blood. The clonotype comes from a woman aged 25 to 45 in good health. CDR3 residues: CASSLRGAYEQYF. For the CDR3, the DNA is TGCGCCAGCAGCCTAAGGGGGGCCTACGAGCAGTACTTC.